This T cell receptor (beta chain) was captured in a study of blood T cell repertoires in COVID-19. Per the original methods: Amplifying reference gene primers gave estimates of nucleated cell counts. Only in-frame clones appear in the TCRdb table, and some are missing; sequencing was by immunoSEQ multiplex PCR. Clone size and the V and J calls come from that table; the DNA yielded D and trimming. Of about 280,000 clones detected, roughly 88% appear once; the ten largest clones hold less than 10%. Germline CDR1 is LGHDT and CDR2 is YNNKEL (reference sequence). Trimming removed 5 bases from V and 0 bases from J; junction bases left unmatched: 7. The CDR3 length is 16 residues.

V gene TRBV3-1 (or the pseudogene TRBV3-2) combines with J gene TRBJ1-1, with 9 nucleotides matching TRBD1. This receptor was obtained from a man in his late teens or twenties with active or convalescent COVID-19. The sequencing input was peripheral blood. In DNA form, the CDR3 reads TGTGCCAGCAGCAACCGGGACAGGGCCATGAACACTGAAGCTTTCTTT. Translation gives CASSNRDRAMNTEAFF.